The clone carrying this T cell receptor (beta chain) appeared a few times. What it binds is not known. Documented treatment: oral pan-JAK inhibitor, 5-10 mg twice daily. Peripheral blood and lesional scalp punch biopsies came from alopecia areata patients. Germline V gene lookup returns CDR1 LGHNA and CDR2 YSLEER. V was trimmed by 0 bases and J by 7 bases, leaving 4 bases between them. The CDR3 extends over 12 amino acids. This sample stems from a study of CD8+ T cells in alopecia areata. About the research overall: Administration of oral tofacitinib to treated patients was at 5 to 10 mg twice daily. Study-level findings and limits: While tofacitinib was given, many expanded lesional clones persisted in scalp and blood. Scalp clonality and expanded CD8+ clones among the top 100 showed significant decreases with tofacitinib.

RNA was isolated and reverse transcribed to cDNA, the sequencing template. Repertoires were generated with immunoSEQ multiplex PCR, while TCRdb's copy carries only in-frame clones and drops some. The sample lists about 87,000 clones, around 70% occurring once. The chain combines TRBV4-3 with TRBJ2-1; no firm D call. This sequence originates from a human donor with alopecia areata. This specimen was CD8+ T cells sorted from blood, taken at week 44, from a patient treated with tofacitinib. The CDR3 DNA sequence: TGCGCCAGCAGCCAAGACGGAAATGAGCAGTTCTTC. It codes for CASSQDGNEQFF.